A few counts support the clone carrying this T cell receptor beta chain. What it recognizes is unknown. PCR was performed a second time for 7 to 11 cycles using a sample-barcoded 5' primer and a J-beta primer mix. In TCRdb, the 5' RACE reads were re-called with MiXCR into one record per CDR3 protein. The sample shows 1.5 million to 2 million distinct CDR3 sequences, about 50% of them seen only once. This CDR3 comprises 16 residues. V was clipped by 2 bases and J by 2 bases, with 14 bases between them. Looked up from germline, CDR1 is MNHEY and CDR2 is SVGEGT. This entry belongs to a study of blood T cells in healthy people across ages. Looking at the study overall: Template-switching capture recovered about one barcoded beta molecule per two T cells. Overall study results and limits: Bulk PBMC profiling left naive and antigen-experienced comparisons inconclusive. More naive CD4+ cells and higher diversity marked long-lived donors relative to aged donors.

Approximately 10 milliliters was the volume of peripheral blood drawn from each donor. The TCR sequence derives from a woman aged 40-49 years in good health. This rearrangement joins TRBV6-2 or TRBV6-3 to TRBJ2-3; D remains unclear. Sample: blood. The CDR3 region has the DNA TGTGCCAGCAGTTACGGCTGGGCAGCCAACACAGATACGCAGTATTTT. Translated, it gives CASSYGWAANTDTQYF.